The 22 T cell receptor beta chains listed next were all sequenced from one sample in a study of beta chain features in type 1 diabetes. General study results and limits: Moderate but significant shortening of TCRB CDR3s was recorded in all four CD4+ subsets from Type 1 diabetes patients.

Expressed TCRB transcripts were sequenced because the isolated RNA had all been reverse transcribed beforehand. Profiling relied on immunoSEQ multiplex PCR, and the TCRdb table lists in-frame clones only, not all of them. Of a few hundred thousand clones in the sample, approximately 13% are singletons; the top ten hold roughly 0.015%. The antigens of these receptors remain unknown. Material for sequencing was naive CD4+ T cells from blood. The receptors derive from a woman aged 18-29 years with type 1 diabetes.

CDR3 DNA sequence: TGCGCCAGCAGCACGACGCTAGCCTATGGCTACACCTTC. Its protein is CASSTTLAYGYTF. V and J are TRBV5-1 and TRBJ1-2; D unclear. Germline V gene data show CDR1 as SGHRS and CDR2 as YFSETQ. This CDR3 has 13 amino acids. With 4 bases removed from V and 4 bases from J, the gap between germline ends came to 11 bases. The full variable domain, in which reference TRBV5-1 and TRBJ1-2 provide the parts outside the CDR3, is KAGVTQTPRYLIKTRGQQVTLSCSPISGHRSVSWYQQTPGQGLQFLFEYFSETQRNKGNFPGRFSGRQFSNSRSEMNVSTLELGDSALYLCASSTTLAYGYTFGSGTRLTVV.

The chain combines TRBV15 with TRBJ2-3; 9 nucleotides match TRBD2. Germline values: CDR1 LNHNV, CDR2 YYDKDF (reference sequence). V lost 1 base to trimming and J lost 7 bases; unmatched junction nucleotides: 3. The CDR3 is 14 residues long. The CDR3 spells CATSRAAGGNTQYF. The CDR3 coding sequence is TGTGCCACCAGCAGAGCAGCGGGAGGCAATACGCAGTATTTT.

The J gene is TRBJ2-1, the V gene TRBV19; the match to TRBD1 covers 8 bases. The CDR3 consists of 13 residues. The trim removed 3 bases at V and 6 bases at J, leaving 1 base unmatched. Per germline, CDR1 LNHDA and CDR2 SQIVND (reference sequence). CDR3 protein: CASSMTGVNEQFF. As DNA, the CDR3 is TGTGCCAGTAGTATGACAGGGGTCAATGAGCAGTTCTTC.

This clone appeared a few times. The chain couples TRBV7-3 to TRBJ2-1, with 10 bases aligning to TRBD1. Germline V gene sequence: CDR1 SGHTA, CDR2 FQGTGA. This CDR3 region has 17 residues. V lost 1 base and J lost 7; bases outside the gene matches: 10. In DNA, the CDR3 is TGTGCCAGCAGCTTAAGTGGTCCGGGACAGGGGTGGAATGAGCAGTTCTTC. Amino acid sequence: CASSLSGPGQGWNEQFF.

This clone appeared a few times. The V and J genes are TRBV6-5 and TRBJ2-3; TRBD1 aligns across 8 bases. Per the germline V gene, CDR1 is MNHEY and CDR2 is SVGAGI. With V trimmed by 6 bases and J by 5 bases, 7 bases remained unmatched. The CDR3 covers 14 residues. The CDR3 loop is CASRLQGARDTQYF. The CDR3 nucleotides are TGTGCCAGCAGGCTTCAGGGGGCGCGAGATACGCAGTATTTT.

This clone was seen a handful of times. The chain joins TRBV7-9 to TRBJ1-1, with D uncertain. The ends were cut back, 5 bases at V and 1 base at J, with 14 bases in the middle. Germline V gives CDR1 SEHNR, CDR2 FQNEAQ (reference sequence). There are 15 residues in the CDR3. The CDR3 DNA follows: TGTGCCAGCAGCCCTCTTGGGAGTCCGAACACTGAAGCTTTCTTT. Residues: CASSPLGSPNTEAFF.

The genes are TRBV21-1 and TRBJ1-5; the table assigns TRBD1, which was not confirmed against the DNA. TRBV21-1 is recorded as a pseudogene. The CDR3 contains 17 residues. The CDR3 here is CASSSRDKEKLDQPQHF. The CDR3 bases are TGTGCCAGCAGCTCCCGGGACAAGGAGAAGTTGGATCAGCCCCAGCATTTT.

This clone was seen a handful of times. The CDR3 DNA is TGTGCCAGCAGCTTAGGGGGACAGGGTCCTTACGAGCAGTACGTC. Amino acid sequence: CASSLGGQGPYEQYV. The V gene is TRBV11-2, the J gene TRBJ2-7; 9 nucleotides line up with TRBD1. Trimming removed 1 base from V and 4 bases from J; junction bases left unmatched: 5. CDR1 and CDR2 (germline): SGHAT, FQNNGV. CDR3 length: 15 amino acids.

This clone was counted a few times. Compared with germline, one end of the junction differs, possibly owing to a read error. The rearrangement uses TRBV7-8 and TRBJ2-1; 11 bases match TRBD2. The CDR3 consists of 16 residues. CDR1 is SGHVS and CDR2 is FQNEAQ in the germline V gene. CDR3 in DNA: TGTGCCAGCAGGTTAGCGGGAGGGAGCTCCTACAATGAGCAGTTCTTC. As protein: CASRLAGGSSYNEQFF.

The chain recombines TRBV5-4 with TRBJ2-1; D not resolved. This CDR3 has 13 residues. V was pared by 1 base and J by 8 bases, with 10 bases between. Germline values: CDR1 SGHNT, CDR2 YYREEE (reference sequence). The CDR3 nucleotides are TGTGCCAGCAGCTTGTCTTCGTCCGATGAGCAGTTCTTC. It specifies CASSLSSSDEQFF.

The chain carries TRBV5-1 and TRBJ2-3, with D perhaps matching TRBD2 (5 bases). Germline V gene lookup returns CDR1 SGHRS and CDR2 YFSETQ. The length of the CDR3 is 14 residues. V lost 2 bases to trimming and J lost 1 base, with 8 bases between them. The CDR3 here is CASSLVRGTDTQYF. DNA for the CDR3: TGCGCCAGCAGCTTAGTGCGGGGCACAGATACGCAGTATTTT.

The CDR3 bases are TGCGCCAGCAGCCCCGGGGGAGCGGGAGTGTCAGATACGCAGTATTTT. It is translated as CASSPGGAGVSDTQYF. V usage is TRBV5-1 and J usage is TRBJ2-3; 8 nucleotides agree with TRBD2. V was clipped by 4 bases and J by 4 bases; unmatched bases: 11. CDR3 size: 16 residues. The germline gives CDR1 SGHRS, CDR2 YFSETQ.

The J gene is TRBJ1-2, the V gene TRBV7-2, with D perhaps matching TRBD1 (5 bases). CDR1 is SGHTA, CDR2 FQGNSA, per germline. Trimming removed 1 base at V and 6 bases at J, with 12 bases between. This CDR3 region has 14 residues. The CDR3 region is CASSLVWTDNGYTF. The DNA of the CDR3 is TGTGCCAGCAGCTTAGTGTGGACGGACAATGGCTACACCTTC.

This clone was observed a few times. The chain joins TRBV15 to TRBJ2-1; 11 nucleotides line up with TRBD2. Germline V gene lookup returns CDR1 LNHNV and CDR2 YYDKDF (reference sequence). The V and J ends lost 7 bases and 6 bases, in that order; junction bases with no gene match: 11. The CDR3 is made up of 16 amino acids. Written as DNA, the CDR3 is TGTGCCACCACCATAAAACTAGCGGGAGCCCGCAATGAGCAGTTCTTC. Its protein product is CATTIKLAGARNEQFF.

The genes are TRBV29-1 and TRBJ2-7; 8 bases are a match to TRBD1. The CDR3 length is 14 residues. V shed 4 bases and J 4 bases; nucleotides not matched to a gene: 9. Germline-derived CDR1 and CDR2 are SQVTM and ANQGSEA. Written as DNA, the CDR3 is TGCAGCGTTGTCGGACAGGGCTCAACATACGAGCAGTACTTC. Protein: CSVVGQGSTYEQYF.

This sequence joins TRBV6-5 and TRBJ2-5; maybe TRBD2 (5 bases). V was clipped by 0 bases and J by 2 bases, with 10 bases between them. The CDR3 sequence is 15 residues long. CDR1 and CDR2 (germline): MNHEY, SVGAGI. CDR3 in DNA: TGTGCCAGCAGTTACTCGGGCCGGGATCAAGAGACCCAGTACTTC. Residues: CASSYSGRDQETQYF.

This chain uses TRBV29-1 with TRBJ1-1, with D uncertain. V dropped 0 bases and J dropped 7 bases, with 9 bases sitting between them. This CDR3 region has 12 residues. Germline V gives CDR1 SQVTM, CDR2 ANQGSEA. The CDR3: CSVEEFSLEAFF. The DNA for the CDR3 is TGCAGCGTTGAAGAGTTCAGTCTTGAAGCTTTCTTT.

V is TRBV9 and J is TRBJ2-1, with TRBD2 as a possible D gene (5 bases). This CDR3 spans 15 amino acids. Germline V CDR1 and CDR2: SGDLS, YYNGEE. The V end lost 1 base, the J end lost 7 bases, and 15 bases lay between the germline ends. CDR3 protein: CASSVSPSGRNEQFF. CDR3 nucleotides: TGTGCCAGCAGCGTAAGCCCCAGCGGTAGGAATGAGCAGTTCTTC.

The J gene is TRBJ1-1, the V gene TRBV5-1, with unresolved D. The germline V gene encodes CDR1 SGHRS and CDR2 YFSETQ. This CDR3 is 15 amino acids long. Deletions cut 0 bases from V and 0 bases from J, with 9 bases between. In DNA form, the CDR3 reads TGCGCCAGCAGCTTGGGAAGCGTCATGAACACTGAAGCTTTCTTT. It yields the protein CASSLGSVMNTEAFF.

This clone was observed a few times. The chain links TRBV29-1 to TRBJ1-2, with 8 bases aligning to TRBD1. This CDR3 contains 12 residues. J gave up 7 bases and V 3 bases, and 4 bases lay outside the gene matches. Per the germline V gene, CDR1 is SQVTM and CDR2 is ANQGSEA. The CDR3 loop reads CSVDRGPGGYTF. As DNA, the CDR3 is TGCAGCGTTGACAGGGGGCCCGGTGGCTACACCTTC.

This clone was counted only a few times. The CDR3 nucleotides are TGTGCCACCAGCAGAGGACAGGGGGTCACTGAAGCTTTCTTT. It translates to CATSRGQGVTEAFF. This rearrangement joins TRBV15 to TRBJ1-1, with TRBD1 identical over 9 bases. CDR1 and CDR2 from the germline V gene are LNHNV and YYDKDF (reference sequence). V lost 1 base and J lost 4; bases outside the gene matches: 1. The CDR3 runs 14 residues.

The chain uses TRBV28 and TRBJ2-3, with D perhaps TRBD2 (5 bases). V dropped 0 bases and J dropped 0 bases, with 7 bases sitting between them. This CDR3 contains 15 residues. From germline, CDR1 is MDHEN and CDR2 SYDVKM. CDR3 residues: CASSLWGGSTDTQYF. In nucleotides, the CDR3 is TGTGCCAGCAGTTTATGGGGCGGGAGCACAGATACGCAGTATTTT.